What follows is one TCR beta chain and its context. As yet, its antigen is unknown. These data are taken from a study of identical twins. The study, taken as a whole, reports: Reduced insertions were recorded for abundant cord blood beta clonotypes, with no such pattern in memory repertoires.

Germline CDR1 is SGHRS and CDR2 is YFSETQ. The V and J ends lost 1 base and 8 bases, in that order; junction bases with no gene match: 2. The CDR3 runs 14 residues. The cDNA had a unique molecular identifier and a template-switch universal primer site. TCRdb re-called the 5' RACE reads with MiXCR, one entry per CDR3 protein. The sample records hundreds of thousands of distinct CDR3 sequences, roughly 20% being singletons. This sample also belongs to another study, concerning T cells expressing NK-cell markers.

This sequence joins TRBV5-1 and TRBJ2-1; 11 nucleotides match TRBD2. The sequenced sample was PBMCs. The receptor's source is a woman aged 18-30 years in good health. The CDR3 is CASSLTSGGDEQFF. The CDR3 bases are TGCGCCAGCAGCTTGACTAGCGGGGGAGATGAGCAGTTCTTC.